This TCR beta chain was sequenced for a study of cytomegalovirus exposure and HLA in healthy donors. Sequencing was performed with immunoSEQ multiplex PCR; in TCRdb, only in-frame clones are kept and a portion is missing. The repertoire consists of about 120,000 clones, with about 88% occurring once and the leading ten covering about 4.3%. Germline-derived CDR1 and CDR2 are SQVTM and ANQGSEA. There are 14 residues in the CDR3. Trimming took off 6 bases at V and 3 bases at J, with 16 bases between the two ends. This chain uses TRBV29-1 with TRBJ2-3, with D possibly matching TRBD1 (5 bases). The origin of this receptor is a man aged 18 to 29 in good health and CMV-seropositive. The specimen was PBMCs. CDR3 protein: CSVTDSKGTDTQYF. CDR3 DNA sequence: TGCAGCGTGACCGACAGTAAGGGGACAGATACGCAGTATTTT.